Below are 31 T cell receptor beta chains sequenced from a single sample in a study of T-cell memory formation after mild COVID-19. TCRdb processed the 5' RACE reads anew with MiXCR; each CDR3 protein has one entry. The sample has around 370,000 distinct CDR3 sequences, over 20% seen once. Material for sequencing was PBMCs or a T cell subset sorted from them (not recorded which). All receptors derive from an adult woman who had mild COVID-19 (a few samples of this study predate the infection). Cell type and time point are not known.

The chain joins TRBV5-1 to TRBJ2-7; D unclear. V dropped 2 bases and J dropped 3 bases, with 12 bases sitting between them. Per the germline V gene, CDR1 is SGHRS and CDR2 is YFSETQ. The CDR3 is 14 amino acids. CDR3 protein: CASSFSQVNYEQYF. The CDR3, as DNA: TGCGCCAGCAGCTTTTCTCAGGTGAACTACGAGCAGTACTTC.

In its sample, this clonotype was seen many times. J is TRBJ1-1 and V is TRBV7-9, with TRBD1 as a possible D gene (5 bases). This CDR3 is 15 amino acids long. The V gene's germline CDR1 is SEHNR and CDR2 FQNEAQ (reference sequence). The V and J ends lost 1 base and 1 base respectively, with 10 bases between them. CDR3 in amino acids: CASSLVGRGNTEAFF. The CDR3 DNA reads TGTGCCAGCAGCTTAGTGGGACGGGGGAACACTGAAGCTTTCTTT.

This chain's CDR3 is CASSKDRLHSYNSPLHF. CDR3 DNA sequence: TGTGCCAGCAGCAAGGACAGGTTGCACTCCTATAATTCACCCCTCCACTTT. V and J are TRBV21-1 and TRBJ1-6; TRBD1 reflects the table's D call only, with no check against the DNA. TRBV21-1 has pseudogene status. This CDR3 contains 17 residues.

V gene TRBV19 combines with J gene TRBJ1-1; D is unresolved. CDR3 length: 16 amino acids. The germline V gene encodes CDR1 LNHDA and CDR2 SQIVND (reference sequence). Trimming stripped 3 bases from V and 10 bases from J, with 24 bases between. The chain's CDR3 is CASSMNPRPFSAPAFF. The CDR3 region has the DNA TGTGCCAGTAGTATGAATCCGCGTCCCTTTAGTGCCCCAGCTTTCTTT.

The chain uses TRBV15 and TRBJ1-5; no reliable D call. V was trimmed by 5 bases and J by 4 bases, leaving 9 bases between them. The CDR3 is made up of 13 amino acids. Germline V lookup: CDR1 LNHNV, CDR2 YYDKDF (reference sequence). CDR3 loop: CATSAHRNQPQHF. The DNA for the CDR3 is TGTGCCACCAGCGCCCACCGGAATCAGCCCCAGCATTTT.

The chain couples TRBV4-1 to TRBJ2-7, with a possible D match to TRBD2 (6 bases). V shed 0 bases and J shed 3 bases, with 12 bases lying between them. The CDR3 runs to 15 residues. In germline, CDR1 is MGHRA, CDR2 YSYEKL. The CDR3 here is CASSQDLSGGYEQYF. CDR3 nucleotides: TGCGCCAGCAGCCAAGACCTTAGCGGAGGCTACGAGCAGTACTTC.

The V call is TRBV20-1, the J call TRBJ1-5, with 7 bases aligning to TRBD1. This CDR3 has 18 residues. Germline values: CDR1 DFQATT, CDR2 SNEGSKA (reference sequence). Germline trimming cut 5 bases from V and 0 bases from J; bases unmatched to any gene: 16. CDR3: CSALGRRQGGYSNQPQHF. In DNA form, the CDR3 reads TGCAGTGCTCTGGGGCGGAGGCAGGGGGGATATAGCAATCAGCCCCAGCATTTT.

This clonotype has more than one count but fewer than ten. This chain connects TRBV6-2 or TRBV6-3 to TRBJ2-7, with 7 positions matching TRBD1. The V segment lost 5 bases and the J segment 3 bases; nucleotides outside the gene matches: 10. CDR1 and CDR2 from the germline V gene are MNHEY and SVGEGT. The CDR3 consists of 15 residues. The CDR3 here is CASSDERQGSYEQYF. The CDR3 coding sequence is TGTGCCAGCAGTGACGAGCGACAGGGAAGCTACGAGCAGTACTTC.

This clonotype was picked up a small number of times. The CDR3 DNA reads TGCAGCGTTGATGGTGCGGCAGGGGGTGACTACGAGCAGTACTTC. Protein sequence: CSVDGAAGGDYEQYF. V is TRBV29-1 and J is TRBJ2-7; 7 nucleotides match TRBD1. Germline lookup yields CDR1 SQVTM and CDR2 ANQGSEA. This CDR3 has 15 amino acids. The trim removed 3 bases at V and 3 bases at J, leaving 11 bases unmatched.

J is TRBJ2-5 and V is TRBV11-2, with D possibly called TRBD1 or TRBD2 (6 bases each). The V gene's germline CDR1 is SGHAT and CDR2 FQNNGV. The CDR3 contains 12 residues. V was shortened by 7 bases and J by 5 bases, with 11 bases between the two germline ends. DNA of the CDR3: TGTGCCAGCACGAAGGGGGGTGAGACCCAGTACTTC. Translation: CASTKGGETQYF.

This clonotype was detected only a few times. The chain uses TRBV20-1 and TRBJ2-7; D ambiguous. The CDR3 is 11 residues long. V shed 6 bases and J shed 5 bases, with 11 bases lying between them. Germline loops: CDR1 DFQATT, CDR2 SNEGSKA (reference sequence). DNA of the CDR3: TGCAGTGCCACTTTAGTCCACGAGCAGTACTTC. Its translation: CSATLVHEQYF.

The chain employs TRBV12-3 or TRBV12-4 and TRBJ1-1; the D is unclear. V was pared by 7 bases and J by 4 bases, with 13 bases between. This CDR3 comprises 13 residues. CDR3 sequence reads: CASNFDKVTEAFF. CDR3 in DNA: TGTGCCAGCAACTTCGACAAGGTCACTGAAGCTTTCTTT.

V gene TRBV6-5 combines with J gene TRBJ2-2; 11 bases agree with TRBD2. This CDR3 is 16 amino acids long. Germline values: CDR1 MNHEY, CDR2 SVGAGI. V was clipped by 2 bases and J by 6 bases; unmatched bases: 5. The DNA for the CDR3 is TGTGCCAGCAGTTACGACTCTAGCGGGGGGTCCGGGGAGCTGTTTTTT. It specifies CASSYDSSGGSGELFF.

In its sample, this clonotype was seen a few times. The CDR3 is CALDIRRSYEQYF. In DNA, the CDR3 is TGTGCCTTGGACATCCGCCGCTCCTACGAGCAGTACTTC. The rearrangement uses TRBV30 and TRBJ2-7; weak D call: TRBD1 (5 bases). Trimming shortened V by 7 bases and J by 0 bases, and 13 bases separated the two germline ends. Per germline, CDR1 GTSNPN and CDR2 SVGIG (reference sequence). The CDR3 runs to 13 residues.

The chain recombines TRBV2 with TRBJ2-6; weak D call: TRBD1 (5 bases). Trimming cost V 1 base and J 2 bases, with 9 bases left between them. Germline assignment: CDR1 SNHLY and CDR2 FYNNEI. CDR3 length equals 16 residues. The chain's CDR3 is CASSEGPGTGANVLTF. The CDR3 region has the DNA TGTGCCAGCAGTGAAGGCCCAGGGACTGGGGCCAACGTCCTGACTTTC.

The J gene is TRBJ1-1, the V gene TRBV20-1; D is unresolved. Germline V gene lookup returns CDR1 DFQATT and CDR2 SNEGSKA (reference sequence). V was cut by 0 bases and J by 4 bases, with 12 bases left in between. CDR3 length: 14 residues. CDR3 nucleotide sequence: TGCAGTGCTAGAGATGGACCGTATGGCACTGAAGCTTTCTTT. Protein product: CSARDGPYGTEAFF.

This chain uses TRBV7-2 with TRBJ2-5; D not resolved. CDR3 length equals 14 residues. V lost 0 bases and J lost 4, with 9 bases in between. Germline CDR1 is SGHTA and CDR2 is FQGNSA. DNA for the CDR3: TGTGCCAGCAGCTTAGCTGGGCAGGCAGAGACCCAGTACTTC. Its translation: CASSLAGQAETQYF. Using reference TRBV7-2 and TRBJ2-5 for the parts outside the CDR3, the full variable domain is GAGVSQSPSNKVTEKGKDVELRCDPISGHTALYWYRQSLGQGLEFLIYFQGNSAPDKSGLPSDRFSAERTGGSVSTLTIQRTQQEDSAVYLCASSLAGQAETQYFGPGTRLLVL.

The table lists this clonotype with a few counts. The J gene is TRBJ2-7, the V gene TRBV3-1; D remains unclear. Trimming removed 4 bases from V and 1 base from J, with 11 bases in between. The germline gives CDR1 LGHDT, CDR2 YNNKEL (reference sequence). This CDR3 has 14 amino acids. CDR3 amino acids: CASSLYLRSYEQYF. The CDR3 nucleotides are TGTGCCAGCAGCCTCTATCTCAGATCCTACGAGCAGTACTTC.

CDR3 loop: CASSADGELFF. The CDR3 DNA follows: TGTGCCAGCAGCGCAGACGGGGAGCTGTTTTTT. The chain is built from TRBV9 and TRBJ2-2; D is unresolved. The V gene lost 3 bases and the J gene lost 7 bases, with 4 bases spanning the gap. The germline V gene has CDR1 SGDLS and CDR2 YYNGEE. This CDR3 is built from 11 residues.

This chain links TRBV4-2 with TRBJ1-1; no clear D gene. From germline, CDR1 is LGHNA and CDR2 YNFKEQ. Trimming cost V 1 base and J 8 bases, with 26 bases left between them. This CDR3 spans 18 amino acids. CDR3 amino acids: CASSQGLSGDIGRYEAFF. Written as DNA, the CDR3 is TGTGCCAGCAGCCAAGGGCTGTCAGGTGATATCGGGAGATACGAAGCTTTCTTT.

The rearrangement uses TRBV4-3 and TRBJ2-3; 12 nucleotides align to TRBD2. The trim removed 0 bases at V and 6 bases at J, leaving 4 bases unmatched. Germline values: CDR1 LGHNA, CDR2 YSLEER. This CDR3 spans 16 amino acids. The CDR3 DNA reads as TGCGCCAGCAGCCAAGATGGACTAGCGGGAACCGATACGCAGTATTTT. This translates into CASSQDGLAGTDTQYF.

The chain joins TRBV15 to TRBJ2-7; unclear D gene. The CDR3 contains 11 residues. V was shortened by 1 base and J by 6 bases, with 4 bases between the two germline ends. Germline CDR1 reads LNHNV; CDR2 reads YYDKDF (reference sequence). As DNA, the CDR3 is TGTGCCACCAGCAGAGCGGGCGAGCAGTACTTC. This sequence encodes CATSRAGEQYF.

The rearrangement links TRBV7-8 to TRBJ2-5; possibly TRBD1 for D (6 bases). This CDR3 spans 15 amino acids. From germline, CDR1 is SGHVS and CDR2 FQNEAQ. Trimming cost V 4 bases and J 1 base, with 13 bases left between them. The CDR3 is CASSSEGQFQETQYF. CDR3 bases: TGTGCCAGCAGCTCCGAAGGACAGTTCCAAGAGACCCAGTACTTC.

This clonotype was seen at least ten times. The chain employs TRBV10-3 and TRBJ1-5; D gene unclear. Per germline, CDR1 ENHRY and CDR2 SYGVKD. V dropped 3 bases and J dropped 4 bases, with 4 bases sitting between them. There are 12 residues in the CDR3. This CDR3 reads CAISDRNQPQHF. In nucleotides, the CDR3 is TGTGCCATCAGTGACAGGAATCAGCCCCAGCATTTT.

The CDR3 protein is CATSDRGTGSNQPQHF. The CDR3 nucleotides read TGTGCCACCAGTGACCGTGGGACAGGGAGCAATCAGCCCCAGCATTTT. The chain carries TRBV24-1 and TRBJ1-5; 9 bases map to TRBD1. Germline CDR1 is KGHDR and CDR2 is SFDVKD. Germline trimming cut 4 bases from V and 1 base from J; bases unmatched to any gene: 4. This CDR3 contains 16 residues.

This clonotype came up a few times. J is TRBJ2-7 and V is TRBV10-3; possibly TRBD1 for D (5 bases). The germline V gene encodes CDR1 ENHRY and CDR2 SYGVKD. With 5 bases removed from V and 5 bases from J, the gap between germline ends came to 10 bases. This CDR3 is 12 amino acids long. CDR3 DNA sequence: TGTGCCATCAGTAACAGGTATCACGAGCAGTACTTC. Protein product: CAISNRYHEQYF.

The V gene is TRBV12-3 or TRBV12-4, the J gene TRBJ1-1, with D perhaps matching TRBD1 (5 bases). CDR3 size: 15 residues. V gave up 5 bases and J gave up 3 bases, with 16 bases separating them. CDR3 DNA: TGTGCCAGCAGTGTCGACAGTTTCCTGGACACTGAAGCTTTCTTT. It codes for CASSVDSFLDTEAFF.

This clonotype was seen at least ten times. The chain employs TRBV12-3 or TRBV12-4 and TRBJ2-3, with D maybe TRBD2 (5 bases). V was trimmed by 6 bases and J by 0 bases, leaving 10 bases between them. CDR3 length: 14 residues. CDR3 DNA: TGTGCCAGCAGGGATGCGGGCAGCACAGATACGCAGTATTTT. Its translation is CASRDAGSTDTQYF.

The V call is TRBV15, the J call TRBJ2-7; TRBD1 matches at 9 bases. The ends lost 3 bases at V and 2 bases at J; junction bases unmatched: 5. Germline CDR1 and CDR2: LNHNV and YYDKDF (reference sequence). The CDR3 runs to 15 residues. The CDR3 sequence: CATSRGTGRTYEQYF. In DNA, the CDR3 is TGTGCCACCAGCAGGGGGACAGGGAGGACCTACGAGCAGTACTTC.

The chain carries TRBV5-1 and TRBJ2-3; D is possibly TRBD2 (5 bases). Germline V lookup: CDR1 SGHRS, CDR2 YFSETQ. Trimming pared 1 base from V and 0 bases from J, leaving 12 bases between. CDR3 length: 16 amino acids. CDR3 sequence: CASSLSAGRSTDTQYF. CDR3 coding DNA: TGCGCCAGCAGCTTGTCTGCGGGCAGGAGCACAGATACGCAGTATTTT.

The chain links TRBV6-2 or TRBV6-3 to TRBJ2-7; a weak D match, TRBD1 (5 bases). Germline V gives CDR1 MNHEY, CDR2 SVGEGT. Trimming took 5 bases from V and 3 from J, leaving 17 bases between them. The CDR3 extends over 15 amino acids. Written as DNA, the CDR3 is TGTGCCAGCAGTCCAGGGAAGGGCCGGAGCTACGAGCAGTACTTC. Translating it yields CASSPGKGRSYEQYF.